The table lists the clone carrying this T cell receptor beta chain with a few counts. Its matching antigen is unknown. The record originates from a study of beta chain features in type 1 diabetes. Study results and limitations: All four CD4+ subsets from Type 1 diabetes patients carried moderately but significantly shorter TCRB CDR3s. The similarity of naive, central memory and Treg TCRB repertoires appeared greater among patients than among healthy donors. Cells with high TCR expression could be over-represented by cDNA sequencing.

Sequenced material consisted of expressed TCRB transcripts (all of the isolated RNA was reverse transcribed). Sequencing of naive, central memory and regulatory T cell samples gave an average of roughly 3.6 million reads. TCRdb's table, derived via immunoSEQ multiplex PCR, lists solely in-frame clones and lacks some. The repertoire holds under 200,000 clones, with 10% as singletons. In germline, CDR1 is SGHNT, CDR2 YYREEE (reference sequence). There are 15 residues in the CDR3. V shed 4 bases and J shed 2 bases, with 15 bases lying between them. Sorted populations all had greater than 95% purity. The chain carries TRBV5-4 and TRBJ2-5; D is ambiguous. The sample comprised central memory CD4+ T cells from blood. This sequence originates from a man aged 30-40 years with type 1 diabetes. The CDR3 protein is CASSPIHAEQETQYF. The CDR3 coding sequence is TGTGCCAGCAGCCCGATACACGCTGAACAAGAGACCCAGTACTTC.